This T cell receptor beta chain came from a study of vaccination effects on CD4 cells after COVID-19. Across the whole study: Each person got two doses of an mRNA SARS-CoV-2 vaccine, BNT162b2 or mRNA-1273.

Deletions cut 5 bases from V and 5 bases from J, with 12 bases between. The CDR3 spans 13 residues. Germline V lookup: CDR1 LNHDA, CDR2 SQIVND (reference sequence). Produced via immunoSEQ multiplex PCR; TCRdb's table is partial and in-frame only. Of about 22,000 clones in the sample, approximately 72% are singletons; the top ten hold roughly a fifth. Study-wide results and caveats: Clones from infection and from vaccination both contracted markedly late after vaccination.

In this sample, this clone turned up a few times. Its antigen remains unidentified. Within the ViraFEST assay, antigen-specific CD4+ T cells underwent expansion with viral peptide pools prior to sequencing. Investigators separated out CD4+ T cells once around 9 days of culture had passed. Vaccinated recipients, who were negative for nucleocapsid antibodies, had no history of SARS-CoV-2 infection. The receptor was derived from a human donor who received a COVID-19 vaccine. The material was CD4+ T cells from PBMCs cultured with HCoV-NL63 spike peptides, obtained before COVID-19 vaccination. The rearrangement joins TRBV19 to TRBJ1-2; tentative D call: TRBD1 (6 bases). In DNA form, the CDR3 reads TGTGCCAGTAGTCTGGGACAACCGTATGGCTACACCTTC. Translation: CASSLGQPYGYTF. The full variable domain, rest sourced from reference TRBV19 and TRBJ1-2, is DGGITQSPKYLFRKEGQNVTLSCEQNLNHDAMYWYRQDPGQGLRLIYYSQIVNDFQKGDIAEGYSVSREKKESFPLTVTSAQKNPTAFYLCASSLGQPYGYTFGSGTRLTVV.